This T cell receptor (beta chain) was captured in a study of T cells in localized non-small cell lung cancer. Data came from immunoSEQ multiplex PCR; TCRdb stores just in-frame clones and leaves some out. The repertoire includes some 72,000 clones, just under 85% of them detected once, and under 3.5% sits in the top ten. Note on this clone: What it binds is unknown.

Whole-study results and caveats: A median of around 60 clones ranked among the top 100 in tumor appeared in adjacent lung. Longer overall survival was associated with a higher density of T cells in the blood. In uninvolved adjacent lung, T cell clonality reached its highest value, exceeding tumor. Sequencing involved a lone tumor region, leaving heterogeneity possible.

V trimming: 6 bases; J trimming: 4 bases; junction bases outside the gene matches: 12. This CDR3 is built from 15 residues. The germline gives CDR1 MNHEY, CDR2 SMNVEV (reference sequence). The sequence derives from a man aged 35 to 69 with stage I lung adenocarcinoma. The input for sequencing was peripheral blood, taken before any cancer treatment. The genes are TRBV27 and TRBJ2-7; 7 positions agree with TRBD1. Here the CDR3 reads CASSLGTAALYEQYF. The CDR3 DNA reads TGTGCCAGCAGCTTAGGGACAGCAGCTTTGTACGAGCAGTACTTC.